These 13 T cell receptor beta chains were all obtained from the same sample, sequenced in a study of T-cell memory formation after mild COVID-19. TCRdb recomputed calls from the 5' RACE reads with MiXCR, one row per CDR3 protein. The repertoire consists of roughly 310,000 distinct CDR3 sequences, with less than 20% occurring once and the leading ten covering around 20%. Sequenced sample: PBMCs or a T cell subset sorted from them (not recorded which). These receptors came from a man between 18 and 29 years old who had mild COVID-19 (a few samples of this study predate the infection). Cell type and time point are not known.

CDR3 bases: TGTGCCAGCAGTTTTCTCGTCTATGGCTACACCTTC. Protein: CASSFLVYGYTF. The chain combines TRBV6-1 with TRBJ1-2; D unresolved. CDR1 and CDR2 from the germline V gene are MNHNS and SASEGT. With 5 bases removed from V and 4 bases from J, the gap between germline ends came to 8 bases. The CDR3 length is 12 residues.

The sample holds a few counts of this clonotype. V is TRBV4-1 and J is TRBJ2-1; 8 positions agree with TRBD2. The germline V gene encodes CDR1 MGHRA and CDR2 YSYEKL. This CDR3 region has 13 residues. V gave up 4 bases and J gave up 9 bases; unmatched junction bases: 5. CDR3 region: CASSRPAGVEQFF. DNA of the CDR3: TGCGCCAGCAGCCGACCAGCGGGAGTTGAGCAGTTCTTC.

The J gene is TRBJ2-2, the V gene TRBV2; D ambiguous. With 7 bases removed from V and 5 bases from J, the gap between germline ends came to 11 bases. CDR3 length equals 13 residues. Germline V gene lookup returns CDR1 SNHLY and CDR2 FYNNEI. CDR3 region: CASIRRATGELFF. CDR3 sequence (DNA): TGTGCCAGCATTCGAAGGGCGACCGGGGAGCTGTTTTTT.

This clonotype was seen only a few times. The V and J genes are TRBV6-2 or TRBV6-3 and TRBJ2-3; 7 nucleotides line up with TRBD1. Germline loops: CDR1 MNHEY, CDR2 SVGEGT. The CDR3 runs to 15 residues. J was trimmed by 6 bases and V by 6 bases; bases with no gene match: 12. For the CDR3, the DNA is TGTGCCAGCAGACGCGACAGGGACGAGGGCGATACGCAGTATTTT. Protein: CASRRDRDEGDTQYF.

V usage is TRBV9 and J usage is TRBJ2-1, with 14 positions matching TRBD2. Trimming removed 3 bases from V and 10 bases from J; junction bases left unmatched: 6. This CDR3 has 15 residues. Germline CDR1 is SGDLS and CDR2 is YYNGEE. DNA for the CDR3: TGTGCCAGCAGCGAAGGGACTAGCGGGGGCCGGGAGCAGTTCTTC. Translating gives CASSEGTSGGREQFF.

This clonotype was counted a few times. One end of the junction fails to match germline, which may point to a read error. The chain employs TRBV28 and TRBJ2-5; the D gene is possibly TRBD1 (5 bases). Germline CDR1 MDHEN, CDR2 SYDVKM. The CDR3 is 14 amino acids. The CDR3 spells CASSQSDTQATQYF. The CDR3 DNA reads TGTGCCAGCAGCCAGTCGGACACCCAAGCGACCCAGTACTTC.

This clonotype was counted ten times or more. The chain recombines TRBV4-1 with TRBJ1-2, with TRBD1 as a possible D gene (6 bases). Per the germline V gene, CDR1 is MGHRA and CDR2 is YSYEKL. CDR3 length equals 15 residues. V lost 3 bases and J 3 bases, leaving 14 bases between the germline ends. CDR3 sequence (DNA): TGCGCCAGCAGCCACCAGGACAGCCCCTACTATGGCTACACCTTC. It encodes CASSHQDSPYYGYTF.

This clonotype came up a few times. The CDR3, as DNA: TGCGCCAGCAGCCAAGTCGGGGGACTAGAGACCCAGTACTTC. It yields the protein CASSQVGGLETQYF. The chain links TRBV4-3 to TRBJ2-5; possibly TRBD2 for D (6 bases). V lost 1 base, J lost 4 bases, and 10 bases lay in between. CDR3 length equals 14 residues. The germline CDR1 and CDR2 sequences are LGHNA and YSLEER.

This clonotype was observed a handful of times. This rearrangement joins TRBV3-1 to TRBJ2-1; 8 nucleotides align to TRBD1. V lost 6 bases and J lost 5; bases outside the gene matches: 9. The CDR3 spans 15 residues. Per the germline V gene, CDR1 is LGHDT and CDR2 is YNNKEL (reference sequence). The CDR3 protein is CASRRDRGLNNEQFF. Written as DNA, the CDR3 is TGTGCCAGCAGACGAGACAGGGGCCTTAACAATGAGCAGTTCTTC.

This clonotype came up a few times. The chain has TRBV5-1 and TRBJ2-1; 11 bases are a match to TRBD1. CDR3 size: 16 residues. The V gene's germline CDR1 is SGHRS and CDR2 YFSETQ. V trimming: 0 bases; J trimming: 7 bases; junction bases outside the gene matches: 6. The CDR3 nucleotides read TGCGCCAGCAGCTTGGTAATGGGACAGGGGGAGAATGAGCAGTTCTTC. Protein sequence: CASSLVMGQGENEQFF. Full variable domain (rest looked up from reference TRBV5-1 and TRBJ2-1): KAGVTQTPRYLIKTRGQQVTLSCSPISGHRSVSWYQQTPGQGLQFLFEYFSETQRNKGNFPGRFSGRQFSNSRSEMNVSTLELGDSALYLCASSLVMGQGENEQFFGPGTRLTVL.

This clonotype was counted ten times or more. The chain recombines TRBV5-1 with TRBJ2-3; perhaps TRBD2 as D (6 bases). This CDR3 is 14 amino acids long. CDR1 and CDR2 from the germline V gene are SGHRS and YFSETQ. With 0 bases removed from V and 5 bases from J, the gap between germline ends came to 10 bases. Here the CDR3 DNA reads TGCGCCAGCAGCTTGGGGCGGGGCGGAGATACGCAGTATTTT. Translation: CASSLGRGGDTQYF.

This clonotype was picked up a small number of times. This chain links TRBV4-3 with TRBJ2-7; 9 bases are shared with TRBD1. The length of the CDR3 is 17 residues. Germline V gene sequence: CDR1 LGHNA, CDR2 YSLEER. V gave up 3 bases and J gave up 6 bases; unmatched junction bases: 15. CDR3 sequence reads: CASSHISFRDRACEQYF. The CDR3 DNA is TGCGCCAGCAGCCATATCAGTTTCCGGGACAGGGCGTGCGAGCAGTACTTC.

CDR3 residues: CASRSGYEQFF. In DNA form, the CDR3 reads TGTGCCAGTCGTTCGGGCTATGAGCAGTTCTTC. The chain couples TRBV3-1 to TRBJ2-1; D is uncertain. Between the trimmed V and J ends, which lost 9 bases and 8 bases, there was a span of 11 bases. Germline V lookup: CDR1 LGHDT, CDR2 YNNKEL (reference sequence). This CDR3 has 11 residues.